This T cell receptor beta chain was recovered during a study of PD-1 blockade in classical Hodgkin lymphoma (dated by TCRdb to 2018 to 2021). Regarding the study in general: Nivolumab dosing was 3 mg/kg intravenously every 2 weeks, continuing until either disease progression or unacceptable toxicity. A peripheral blood immune signature of response to PD-1 blockade in classical Hodgkin lymphoma was defined using TCR beta sequencing and CyTOF. What the work shows at the level of the full study, not this receptor alone: Baseline TCR diversity was reported to be lower in newly diagnosed patients than in healthy donors, and even lower in relapsed/refractory patients. Trial patients with a complete response had baseline diversity similar to that of newly diagnosed patients, while partial responders and progressors had significantly lower diversity. By C4D1, a significant rise was seen in CD4+ TCR diversity but not in CD8+ TCR diversity (p=0.0027 vs p=0.16), and the rise was most apparent among complete responders (p=0.02). The study was restricted to a single clinical trial cohort, and the causes of repertoire differences, possibly disease activity or prior therapy, were left undefined. Lower diversity was observed in patients in whom nivolumab was started less than 1 year after ASCT, and these patients were excluded from later analyses so that confounding by immune reconstitution would be avoided.

From its cysteine to its phenylalanine, the CDR3 spans 14 amino acids. The entry retains the CDR3 DNA only, 42 bases that are in frame from base 1. CDR1 is given as LNHDA and CDR2 as SQIVND, both from the germline V gene (reference sequence). Trimming at the junction amounts to 5 bases on V and 8 bases on J, and the germline ends lie 13 bases apart. The Qiagen DNeasy kit was used to extract genomic DNA from unsorted PBMCs and from the negatively selected CD4+ and CD8+ fractions. TCR beta CDR3 regions were subjected to amplification by immunoSEQ multiplex PCR with primers that anneal to V and J segments. A synthetic immune receptor repertoire was used to minimize amplification bias, and any remaining bias was removed computationally after sequencing. In the authors' own workflow: Repertoire diversity was quantified as the Shannon entropy index using custom Python scripts. Unsorted, CD4+ and CD8+ repertoires were analyzed separately, except for combined analyses in which CD4+ and CD8+ sequences were merged in silico. Clonal expansion was defined as a frequency increase of at least 2-fold after treatment compared with C1D1, and clones undetected at baseline were assigned a pseudocount of 0.5. Singleton clones were defined as clones with 0 or 1 copy at C1D1, and non-singleton clones were defined as clones with 2 or more copies. Clones expanded in unsorted samples were labelled as CD4+, CD8+ or unknown by matching protein sequences in sorted samples from the same patient. Diversity changes from C1D1 to C4D1 were tested in paired samples using Wilcoxon tests. TCRdb limited this immuneACCESS table to in-frame rearrangements with V and J called. A share of clones is missing; checked studies link under half to unresolved V genes, and the rest is unexplained. V, J and clone size derive from that table, while D and trimming were established from the DNA sequence. In all, the sample holds about 26,000 clones, and approximately 90% of those were seen once. The ten biggest clones cover 2% to 3% of the sample.

This clone has only a few counts. The specificity of this receptor is unknown. No qualities accompany the bases; no much larger clone lies one base away. The meaning of the sample's time point label: cycle 1 day 1 (C1D1), immediately before nivolumab initiation. All trial patients had relapsed after autologous stem cell transplantation, with cohorts A, B and C differing in prior brentuximab vedotin exposure. The trial cohort was composed of about 58 patients with relapsed/refractory classical Hodgkin lymphoma, for whom complete response, partial response or progressive disease was recorded as best overall response. Trial patients were treated with single-agent nivolumab in the multi-cohort phase II CheckMate 205 trial. An independent review committee assessed best overall response by applying the 2007 International Working Group response criteria. PBMCs from the trial were collected at three points: immediately before nivolumab initiation (C1D1), and during therapy at cycle 2 day 1 and cycle 4 day 1. After peripheral blood was drawn into 8 mL Vacutainer Cell Preparation Tubes, PBMCs were isolated by centrifugation and then cryopreserved.

The chain is made from TRBV19 and TRBJ1-6; the D gene cannot be resolved reliably. The TCR sequence derives from a human donor with classical Hodgkin lymphoma. Sequences were derived from peripheral blood mononuclear cells (PBMCs), sampled at baseline. CDR3 reads: CASSVVAGYSPLHF. The bases read TGTGCCAGTAGTGTGGTGGCAGGATATTCACCCCTCCACTTT.